This T cell receptor (beta chain) originates from a study of blood T cell repertoires in COVID-19. This clone was counted once. Unmatched junction bases numbered 6, after V lost 1 base and J lost 6 bases. The CDR3 extends over 15 amino acids. CDR1 is SGHKS and CDR2 is YYEKEE in the germline V gene (reference sequence). Profiling relied on immunoSEQ multiplex PCR, and the TCRdb table lists in-frame clones only, not all of them. The table lists about 150,000 clones, roughly 80% of them singletons, with 25% to 35% in the top ten. The clonotype comes from a woman aged 55-69 years with acute or convalescent COVID-19. The sequenced sample consisted of peripheral blood. The chain is built from TRBV5-5 and TRBJ1-5, with TRBD1 matching over 8 bases. CDR3 nucleotide sequence: TGTGCCAGCAGCTTGTCGGCAGGGGGCGGTCAGCCCCAGCATTTT. Residues: CASSLSAGGGQPQHF.